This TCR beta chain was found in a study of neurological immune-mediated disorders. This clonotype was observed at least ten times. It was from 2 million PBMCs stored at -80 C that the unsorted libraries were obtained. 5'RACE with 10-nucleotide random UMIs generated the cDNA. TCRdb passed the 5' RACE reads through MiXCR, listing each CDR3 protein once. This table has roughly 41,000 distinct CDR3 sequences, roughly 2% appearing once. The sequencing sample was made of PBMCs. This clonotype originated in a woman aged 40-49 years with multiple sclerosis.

CDR3 nucleotides: TGTGCCAGCGGTAAAACTAGCGGGGGCGGCGAGCAGTACTTC. This translates into CASGKTSGGGEQYF. The V gene is TRBV12-3 or TRBV12-4, the J gene TRBJ2-7; TRBD2 matches 11 bases. This CDR3 contains 14 residues. J was trimmed by 6 bases and V by 8 bases; bases with no gene match: 9.